The T cell receptor (beta chain) under discussion was sequenced for a study of shared clonotypes between healthy human individuals. Each PCR replicate from the sorted subsets contained around 0.2 ug DNA, which is about 30,000 T cell genomes. Sequencing was performed with immunoSEQ multiplex PCR; in TCRdb, only in-frame clones are kept and a portion is missing. This table holds around 1.5 million clones, roughly 98% found once. Trimming removed 1 base from V and 5 bases from J, with 9 bases in between. The V gene's germline CDR1 is MGHRA and CDR2 YSYEKL. The CDR3 runs to 14 residues. Free of recent acute infections or vaccinations, the donors were healthy HIV-negative adults.

The rearrangement uses TRBV4-1 and TRBJ2-1; tentative D call: TRBD2 (5 bases). The TCR was taken from a man under 40 in good health. Sequencing was done on a sample of naive CD4+ T cells sorted from blood. Specified subset: CD45RA+ positively selected. The DNA of the CDR3 is TGCGCCAGCAGCCAAGGGCGGGCAGACAATGAGCAGTTCTTC. Its translation: CASSQGRADNEQFF.